This T cell receptor beta chain was recovered during a study of cytomegalovirus exposure and HLA in healthy donors. The PCR ran on 60 Vbeta and 13 Jbeta primers. Authors' data handling: In a later analysis, of some 80 million unique beta chains, about 10 million appeared in at least two donors. This table comes from immunoSEQ multiplex PCR, and its TCRdb copy is limited to in-frame clones, with some not included. For V, J and clone size, that table is used; D and trimming come from the DNA. This sample carries 140,000 to 150,000 clones, 70% to 90% of them seen once, and the ten largest clones take more than 0.5%. To note about this clone: Antigen specificity is unknown.

Overall study results and limits: A later analysis reportedly found fewer N-insertions in an Asian-associated ancestry cluster than the roughly 670-donor mean.

The donors (healthy individuals) were bone marrow donors. The CDR3 sequence is 16 residues long. V lost 4 bases to trimming and J lost 3 bases; unmatched junction nucleotides: 10. Looked up from germline, CDR1 is SGHRS and CDR2 is YFSETQ. The receptor comes from a woman aged 40 to 50 in good health and CMV-seronegative. This chain joins TRBV5-1 and TRBJ1-1, with 9 bases that match TRBD1. Sequenced sample: PBMCs. CDR3 protein: CASSPIRTGADTEAFF. CDR3 bases: TGCGCCAGCAGCCCTATTCGGACAGGGGCGGACACTGAAGCTTTCTTT.